A selection of T cell receptor beta chains follows, all from one sample in a study of T cell changes during pregnancy in multiple sclerosis. Clones were sequenced by immunoSEQ multiplex PCR, and TCRdb holds only the in-frame ones, with some missing. In the table there are about 120,000 clones, approximately 93% of which are singletons. Here the sequenced sample was peripheral blood, taken before pregnancy. The receptors originated from a female donor with multiple sclerosis, enrolled in a pregnancy study. Each CDR3 is given with its conserved first and last residue. Each record gives: CDR3 DNA, CDR3 protein, CDR3 length, V gene, clone size, J gene, D gene. A D gene is named only where the DNA matches it firmly. Some rows mark clone size as missing; the rest say once, few, many or name a class of expanded clone.

CDR3 DNA: TGTGCCAGTAGTACTAGCGGGCCCTACGAGCAGTACTTC; CDR3 protein: CASSTSGPYEQYF; CDR3 length: 13; V gene: TRBV19; clone size: -; J gene: TRBJ2-7; D gene: TRBD2
CDR3 DNA: TGCGCCAGCAGCTCCTGGACAGGGGACACCGGGGAGCTGTTTTTT; CDR3 protein: CASSSWTGDTGELFF; CDR3 length: 15; V gene: TRBV5-1; clone size: once; J gene: TRBJ2-2; D gene: TRBD1
CDR3 DNA: TGTGCCAGCAGCGCAGACAGGTACTCCTACGAGCAGTACTTC; CDR3 protein: CASSADRYSYEQYF; CDR3 length: 14; V gene: TRBV9; clone size: -; J gene: TRBJ2-7; D gene: -
CDR3 DNA: TGTGCCAGCAGCCCGGACAGGGGGCCGACCGGGGAGCTGTTTTTT; CDR3 protein: CASSPDRGPTGELFF; CDR3 length: 15; V gene: TRBV7-3; clone size: -; J gene: TRBJ2-2; D gene: TRBD1
CDR3 DNA: TGTGCCAGCAGCTTAGTTGATTCAGAGGGTTACGAGCAGTACTTC; CDR3 protein: CASSLVDSEGYEQYF; CDR3 length: 15; V gene: TRBV7-6; clone size: once; J gene: TRBJ2-7; D gene: -
CDR3 DNA: TGTGCCAGCAGCGTACAGGGGGTGAAACAGCCCCAGCATTTT; CDR3 protein: CASSVQGVKQPQHF; CDR3 length: 14; V gene: TRBV6-1; clone size: once; J gene: TRBJ1-5; D gene: TRBD1
CDR3 DNA: TGTGCCAGCAGCTTGTCAGGGAACTATGGCTACACCTTC; CDR3 protein: CASSLSGNYGYTF; CDR3 length: 13; V gene: TRBV5-4; clone size: -; J gene: TRBJ1-2; D gene: -
CDR3 DNA: TGTGCCAGCTCAGGTACTCAACTAGGCGGGGGAGATACGCAGTATTTT; CDR3 protein: CASSGTQLGGGDTQYF; CDR3 length: 16; V gene: TRBV18; clone size: -; J gene: TRBJ2-3; D gene: TRBD2
CDR3 DNA: TGCGCCAGCATCTTGGTAGGGACAGGGCGGACCGGGGAGCTGTTTTTT; CDR3 protein: CASILVGTGRTGELFF; CDR3 length: 16; V gene: TRBV23-1; clone size: -; J gene: TRBJ2-2; D gene: TRBD1
CDR3 DNA: TGTGCCAGCAGCTTGTTTCCTGCGAAAGAGACCCAGTACTTC; CDR3 protein: CASSLFPAKETQYF; CDR3 length: 14; V gene: TRBV5-6; clone size: -; J gene: TRBJ2-5; D gene: -
CDR3 DNA: TGTGCCATTACAGGGGGGAATGAGCAGTTCTTC; CDR3 protein: CAITGGNEQFF; CDR3 length: 11; V gene: TRBV10-3; clone size: -; J gene: TRBJ2-1; D gene: TRBD1
CDR3 DNA: TGTGCCAGCAGCTCCGGGACAAGGAACACTGAAGCTTTCTTT; CDR3 protein: CASSSGTRNTEAFF; CDR3 length: 14; V gene: TRBV7-6; clone size: once; J gene: TRBJ1-1; D gene: -
CDR3 DNA: TGCGCCAGCAGCTTGAACCAGGGGGCCGAGGGCGGGGAGCTGTTTTTT; CDR3 protein: CASSLNQGAEGGELFF; CDR3 length: 16; V gene: TRBV5-1; clone size: -; J gene: TRBJ2-2; D gene: TRBD1
CDR3 DNA: TGTGCCAGCAGCTTATCAGGGAAAGCAGATACGCAGTATTTT; CDR3 protein: CASSLSGKADTQYF; CDR3 length: 14; V gene: TRBV7-2; clone size: -; J gene: TRBJ2-3; D gene: -
CDR3 DNA: TGTGCCAGCAGTTTCCGGGGTGCTGGAAACACCATATATTTT; CDR3 protein: CASSFRGAGNTIYF; CDR3 length: 14; V gene: TRBV27; clone size: -; J gene: TRBJ1-3; D gene: -
CDR3 DNA: TGTGCCAGCAGCCCGTGGGCGCGGACAGAGCTGTTTTTT; CDR3 protein: CASSPWARTELFF; CDR3 length: 13; V gene: TRBV7-2; clone size: -; J gene: TRBJ2-2; D gene: -
CDR3 DNA: TGTGCCAGCAGCTCAGGACAGGGGCGAACTGAAGCTTTCTTT; CDR3 protein: CASSSGQGRTEAFF; CDR3 length: 14; V gene: TRBV5-4; clone size: -; J gene: TRBJ1-1; D gene: TRBD1
CDR3 DNA: TGCGCCAGCAGATCGACGACCTTCACCGCGTTAGAGGACAGGGAGAACACTGAAGCTTTCTTT; CDR3 protein: CASRSTTFTALEDRENTEAFF; CDR3 length: 21; V gene: TRBV5-1; clone size: -; J gene: TRBJ1-1; D gene: TRBD1
CDR3 DNA: TGTGCCAGCGCGGAAAGGGGGCTGTTTTTT; CDR3 protein: CASAERGLFF; CDR3 length: 10; V gene: TRBV7-2; clone size: -; J gene: TRBJ2-2; D gene: -
CDR3 DNA: TGTGCCAGCAGCCCCGTCGGGGGTGGGCTTATCACTGAAGCTTTCTTT; CDR3 protein: CASSPVGGGLITEAFF; CDR3 length: 16; V gene: TRBV5-6; clone size: -; J gene: TRBJ1-1; D gene: -
CDR3 DNA: TGTGCCAGCAGTTACTCGGCACAGGGTTACTACGAGCAGTACTTC; CDR3 protein: CASSYSAQGYYEQYF; CDR3 length: 15; V gene: TRBV6-5; clone size: -; J gene: TRBJ2-7; D gene: -
CDR3 DNA: TGCGCCAGCAGCCAAGGGGACAGGGCGTCCTACGAGCAGTACTTC; CDR3 protein: CASSQGDRASYEQYF; CDR3 length: 15; V gene: TRBV4-1; clone size: -; J gene: TRBJ2-7; D gene: TRBD1
CDR3 DNA: TGTGCCAGCAGCCGCTTCAGGGGGAACACTGAAGCTTTCTTT; CDR3 protein: CASSRFRGNTEAFF; CDR3 length: 14; V gene: TRBV13; clone size: -; J gene: TRBJ1-1; D gene: -
CDR3 DNA: TGTGCCAGCAGTGGGCGGGGGAACACTGAAGCTTTCTTT; CDR3 protein: CASSGRGNTEAFF; CDR3 length: 13; V gene: TRBV27; clone size: -; J gene: TRBJ1-1; D gene: -
CDR3 DNA: TGTGCCAGCTCACCACCGACAGGGTATGAGCAGTTCTTC; CDR3 protein: CASSPPTGYEQFF; CDR3 length: 13; V gene: TRBV18; clone size: -; J gene: TRBJ2-1; D gene: TRBD1
CDR3 DNA: TGTGCCAGCAGATTACTAGCGGGAGAAATAGGTGATGAGCAGTTCTTC; CDR3 protein: CASRLLAGEIGDEQFF; CDR3 length: 16; V gene: TRBV27; clone size: -; J gene: TRBJ2-1; D gene: TRBD2
CDR3 DNA: TGTGCCAGCAGTGAAATAGCAGGGAGGGAGACCCAGTACTTC; CDR3 protein: CASSEIAGRETQYF; CDR3 length: 14; V gene: TRBV2; clone size: -; J gene: TRBJ2-5; D gene: -
CDR3 DNA: TGTGCCAGCAGTGTTGAGGGTGGGACCGGGGAGCTGTTTTTT; CDR3 protein: CASSVEGGTGELFF; CDR3 length: 14; V gene: TRBV6-1; clone size: few; J gene: TRBJ2-2; D gene: -
CDR3 DNA: TGTGCCAGCCGCGGGCCGGTGGTAGAGACCCAGTACTTC; CDR3 protein: CASRGPVVETQYF; CDR3 length: 13; V gene: TRBV28; clone size: once; J gene: TRBJ2-5; D gene: -
CDR3 DNA: TGTGCCAGCAGTGCTGGGGGGGGCGTTGAAAAACTGTTTTTT; CDR3 protein: CASSAGGGVEKLFF; CDR3 length: 14; V gene: TRBV9; clone size: once; J gene: TRBJ1-4; D gene: -
CDR3 DNA: TGTGCCAGCAGTGGGTCAGAGGGAGAGACCCAGTACTTC; CDR3 protein: CASSGSEGETQYF; CDR3 length: 13; V gene: TRBV2; clone size: -; J gene: TRBJ2-5; D gene: -
CDR3 DNA: TGTGCCAGCAGGCCTAGCGGGAGGGCCGCCTACAATGAGCAGTTCTTC; CDR3 protein: CASRPSGRAAYNEQFF; CDR3 length: 16; V gene: TRBV28; clone size: -; J gene: TRBJ2-1; D gene: TRBD2
CDR3 DNA: TGTGCCAGCAGTGAAGGAGTAGCGGGAGGTTACGAGCAGTACTTC; CDR3 protein: CASSEGVAGGYEQYF; CDR3 length: 15; V gene: TRBV2; clone size: -; J gene: TRBJ2-7; D gene: TRBD2
CDR3 DNA: TGTGCCAGCAGTTTCTTGGGCAGGGAGGCTGGCTACACCTTC; CDR3 protein: CASSFLGREAGYTF; CDR3 length: 14; V gene: TRBV28; clone size: -; J gene: TRBJ1-2; D gene: -
CDR3 DNA: TGTGCCAGCCGACAGCTAACGGTCTCCTACGAGCAGTACTTC; CDR3 protein: CASRQLTVSYEQYF; CDR3 length: 14; V gene: TRBV27; clone size: -; J gene: TRBJ2-7; D gene: -
CDR3 DNA: TGTGCCAGCAGTGTAATAACAGGGGGGTATTCCGAGCAGTACTTC; CDR3 protein: CASSVITGGYSEQYF; CDR3 length: 15; V gene: TRBV27; clone size: -; J gene: TRBJ2-7; D gene: TRBD1
CDR3 DNA: TGTGCCAGCAGTTTGGAGACTAGCGGGTACGAGCAGTACTTC; CDR3 protein: CASSLETSGYEQYF; CDR3 length: 14; V gene: TRBV28; clone size: -; J gene: TRBJ2-7; D gene: TRBD2
CDR3 DNA: TGTGCCAGCAGCTTGGTTCCCGTTGAGGGAGGAGGCCCGGTCATTCAGTACTTC; CDR3 protein: CASSLVPVEGGGPVIQYF; CDR3 length: 18; V gene: TRBV5-6; clone size: -; J gene: TRBJ2-4; D gene: -
CDR3 DNA: TGTGCCAGCCCCAAGGGGTTTGAAGCTTTCTTT; CDR3 protein: CASPKGFEAFF; CDR3 length: 11; V gene: TRBV6-1; clone size: -; J gene: TRBJ1-1; D gene: -
CDR3 DNA: TGTGCCAGCAGTGAAAACGCAGGGAAGATCCACGAGCAGTACTTC; CDR3 protein: CASSENAGKIHEQYF; CDR3 length: 15; V gene: TRBV2; clone size: -; J gene: TRBJ2-7; D gene: -
CDR3 DNA: TGTGCCAGCAGTTTCGACACTGAAGCTTTCTTT; CDR3 protein: CASSFDTEAFF; CDR3 length: 11; V gene: TRBV6-6; clone size: -; J gene: TRBJ1-1; D gene: -
CDR3 DNA: TGTGCCAGCGGCTTTGGGAGCTCCTACGAGCAGTACTTC; CDR3 protein: CASGFGSSYEQYF; CDR3 length: 13; V gene: TRBV27; clone size: -; J gene: TRBJ2-7; D gene: -
CDR3 DNA: TGCGCCAGCAGCTTTGAACACGGACAGGCCGTAGGTGGCTACACCTTC; CDR3 protein: CASSFEHGQAVGGYTF; CDR3 length: 16; V gene: TRBV5-1; clone size: -; J gene: TRBJ1-2; D gene: TRBD1
CDR3 DNA: TGCGCCAGCAGCTTGGACCGCGCCTACGAGCAGTACTTC; CDR3 protein: CASSLDRAYEQYF; CDR3 length: 13; V gene: TRBV5-1; clone size: -; J gene: TRBJ2-7; D gene: -
CDR3 DNA: TGTGCCAGCAGTTCCTGGACAGGTTCCTACGAGCAGTACTTC; CDR3 protein: CASSSWTGSYEQYF; CDR3 length: 14; V gene: TRBV27; clone size: -; J gene: TRBJ2-7; D gene: TRBD1
CDR3 DNA: TGTGCCAGCAGCTTAGGGGTGGGGCGAGAGACCCAGTACTTC; CDR3 protein: CASSLGVGRETQYF; CDR3 length: 14; V gene: TRBV7-6; clone size: -; J gene: TRBJ2-5; D gene: -
CDR3 DNA: TGTGCCAGCAGCAAAGTCCTAGCGGGGGGGCCGAATACGCAGTATTTT; CDR3 protein: CASSKVLAGGPNTQYF; CDR3 length: 16; V gene: TRBV21-1; clone size: -; J gene: TRBJ2-3; D gene: -
CDR3 DNA: TGTGCCAGCAGACGGTCTTCCTTAACAGATACGCAGTATTTT; CDR3 protein: CASRRSSLTDTQYF; CDR3 length: 14; V gene: TRBV2; clone size: few; J gene: TRBJ2-3; D gene: -
CDR3 DNA: TGTGCCAGCAGCTTAAGTACGGGGTCCAATCAGCCCCAGCATTTT; CDR3 protein: CASSLSTGSNQPQHF; CDR3 length: 15; V gene: TRBV7-8; clone size: -; J gene: TRBJ1-5; D gene: -
CDR3 DNA: TGTGCCAGCAGGGACAGGGAATATGGCTACACCTTC; CDR3 protein: CASRDREYGYTF; CDR3 length: 12; V gene: TRBV6-1; clone size: -; J gene: TRBJ1-2; D gene: TRBD1
CDR3 DNA: TGTGCCAGCAGTAAACAGGGCGTAACGGAAGCTTTCTTT; CDR3 protein: CASSKQGVTEAFF; CDR3 length: 13; V gene: TRBV11-3; clone size: -; J gene: TRBJ1-1; D gene: -
CDR3 DNA: TGCGCCAGCAGCTTGACAGGAACAGATACGCAGTATTTT; CDR3 protein: CASSLTGTDTQYF; CDR3 length: 13; V gene: TRBV5-1; clone size: -; J gene: TRBJ2-3; D gene: -
CDR3 DNA: TGTGCCAGCAGCTTAGATAGTGAGCAGTTCTTC; CDR3 protein: CASSLDSEQFF; CDR3 length: 11; V gene: TRBV11-2; clone size: -; J gene: TRBJ2-1; D gene: -
CDR3 DNA: TGTGCCAGTAGTGCGGAACTAGCGGGGAGCACAGATACGCAGTATTTT; CDR3 protein: CASSAELAGSTDTQYF; CDR3 length: 16; V gene: TRBV19; clone size: -; J gene: TRBJ2-3; D gene: TRBD2